Each of the 13 T cell receptor beta chains below was sequenced from the same sample in a study of monozygotic twins with inflammatory bowel disease. TCRdb re-called the 5' RACE reads and gives one entry per CDR3 protein, without DNA. Its listing shows approximately 300,000 distinct CDR3 sequences. The sample consisted of blood. All receptors come from a human donor with ulcerative colitis or Crohn's disease, or a healthy co-twin of an affected twin (not recorded which).

The chain has TRBV12-3 or TRBV12-4 and TRBJ1-2; TCRdb names TRBD1, which stays unverified in the absence of DNA. The CDR3 contains 11 residues. CDR3 region: CASTGNYGYTF.

The chain employs TRBV15 and TRBJ2-7; TCRdb calls TRBD2, which cannot be checked without DNA. The germline CDR1 and CDR2 sequences are LNHNV and YYDKDF (reference sequence). The CDR3 is 16 residues long. The CDR3 protein is CATSNPRSGGAYEQYF.

The chain couples TRBV7-2 to TRBJ1-1; no DNA is available, so the TRBD1 call from TCRdb remains unchecked. The CDR3 totals 15 residues. Germline CDR1 reads SGHTA; CDR2 reads FQGNSA. This CDR3 reads CASSGGRMMNTEAFF.

This rearrangement joins TRBV27 to TRBJ2-7; TCRdb picks TRBD2, but there is no DNA to check that call. Germline V gene sequence: CDR1 MNHEY, CDR2 SMNVEV (reference sequence). This CDR3 comprises 15 residues. The CDR3 loop is CASSLSSGGDYEQYF.

V is TRBV20-1 and J is TRBJ2-5; TCRdb's D call of TRBD2 is untestable without DNA. This CDR3 is 13 amino acids long. Germline lookup yields CDR1 DFQATT and CDR2 SNEGSKA (reference sequence). CDR3 amino acids: CSARGGRVETQYF.

This chain uses TRBV4-3 with TRBJ1-2. Germline CDR1 LGHNA, CDR2 YSLEER. The CDR3 sequence is 15 residues long. The CDR3 loop is CASSQEQPNNYGYTF.

This chain connects TRBV10-3 to TRBJ2-1; the D call of TRBD1 rests on TCRdb alone, since no DNA is present to check it. The CDR3 runs to 14 residues. The V gene's germline CDR1 is ENHRY and CDR2 SYGVKD. The CDR3 here is CAIKDRDGYNEQFF.

V usage is TRBV29-1 and J usage is TRBJ2-5; no DNA is available, so the TRBD1 call from TCRdb remains unchecked. The CDR3 totals 13 residues. The germline V gene has CDR1 SQVTM and CDR2 ANQGSEA. This chain's CDR3 is CSVVRVTGETQYF.

CDR3 residues: CAGRSPAGGQRETQYF. J is TRBJ2-5 and V is TRBV7-2; TCRdb lists TRBD2, though no DNA is available to test this call. The CDR3 sequence is 16 residues long. CDR1 is SGHTA, CDR2 FQGNSA, per germline.

The CDR3 spells CASSLNGQANTGELFF. V gene TRBV5-1 combines with J gene TRBJ2-2. The CDR3 extends over 16 amino acids. Germline loops: CDR1 SGHRS, CDR2 YFSETQ.

V gene TRBV12-3 or TRBV12-4 combines with J gene TRBJ2-2; TCRdb reports TRBD2, a call that lacks DNA to check it against. The CDR3 has 18 residues. The CDR3 sequence: CASSAGLAGGANTGELFF.

This rearrangement joins TRBV15 to TRBJ2-1. The CDR3 extends over 13 amino acids. Germline CDR1 and CDR2: LNHNV and YYDKDF (reference sequence). CDR3 sequence: CATSRGSLPVQFF.

The V call is TRBV28, the J call TRBJ1-5; TCRdb returns TRBD1, unconfirmable since there is no DNA. Germline CDR1 reads MDHEN; CDR2 reads SYDVKM. This CDR3 contains 17 residues. The CDR3: CASSTLTDRDSNQPQHF.